This T cell receptor beta chain was identified in a study of cytomegalovirus exposure and HLA in healthy donors. General study results and limits: A later analysis showed HLA-associated TCR beta chains outstripping equally common others in clonal expansion. What TCR beta sequences reportedly achieved was accurate prediction of HLA-A and HLA-B alleles in most subjects.

Primers: 60 Vbeta forward and 13 Jbeta reverse. Clones were sequenced by immunoSEQ multiplex PCR, and TCRdb holds only the in-frame ones, with some missing. The sample has fewer than 95,000 clones, approximately 64% seen once. The germline CDR1 and CDR2 sequences are MNHNS and SASEGT. With 1 base removed from V and 7 bases from J, the gap between germline ends came to 13 bases. This CDR3 is built from 14 residues. As regards this clone: Antigen: not known.

This cohort consisted of healthy bone marrow donors. Donors sampled were nominally healthy, though unrecorded immune exposures were likely. The rearrangement links TRBV6-1 to TRBJ1-2, with D possibly being TRBD1 (6 bases). Material: PBMCs. This receptor was obtained from a woman aged 50 to 60 in good health and CMV-seropositive. The CDR3 nucleotides read TGTGCCAGCAGTGAAGTACCAGGGGATAGTGGCTACACCTTC. Its translation: CASSEVPGDSGYTF.